Following are 3 T cell receptor beta chains from one sample sequenced in a study of blood T cell repertoires in COVID-19. Clones were read by immunoSEQ multiplex PCR, and TCRdb kept only the in-frame ones, dropping some. The data hold tens of thousands of clones, with 75% to 85% observed a single time. Sequenced material: peripheral blood. Receptor source: a man aged 80 or over with COVID-19, enrolled during active disease.

The V and J genes are TRBV5-1 and TRBJ1-3; D remains ambiguous. Trimming removed 5 bases from V and 0 bases from J, with 9 bases in between. The CDR3 loop spans 14 amino acids. The V gene's germline CDR1 is SGHRS and CDR2 YFSETQ. The CDR3 bases are TGCGCCAGCAGGAGGGAAGACTCTGGAAACACCATATATTTT. This codes for CASRREDSGNTIYF.

For this clone: At the DNA level, this CDR3 is encoded by other sequences in the same sample as well. The chain links TRBV11-2 to TRBJ1-5; maybe TRBD1 (5 bases). The CDR3 contains 13 residues. V was cut by 4 bases and J by 4 bases, with 8 bases left in between. From germline, CDR1 is SGHAT and CDR2 FQNNGV. CDR3: CASSSSGNQPQHF. In DNA, the CDR3 is TGTGCCAGCAGCTCATCAGGGAATCAGCCCCAGCATTTT.

The sample holds one count of this clone. The identical CDR3 is also encoded by other nucleotide sequences in the sample. In nucleotides, the CDR3 is TGTGCCAGCATCCCCACAGGGACCTATGGCTACACCTTC. Encoded protein: CASIPTGTYGYTF. V gene TRBV6-5 combines with J gene TRBJ1-2; possible D gene TRBD1, 6 bases. The germline V and J ends were trimmed by 7 bases and 4 bases, with 13 bases remaining between them. Germline CDR1 and CDR2: MNHEY and SVGAGI. The CDR3 loop spans 13 amino acids.